This T cell receptor (beta chain) was captured in a study of PD-1 blockade in classical Hodgkin lymphoma. The CDR3 extends over 13 amino acids. Study findings and constraints: Baseline diversity in complete responders resembled that of newly diagnosed patients. Researchers reported that CD4+ TCR diversity, though not CD8+, rose significantly by C4D1. Whatever underlies the repertoire differences (possibly disease activity or prior therapy) remains undefined. Reports indicated that newly diagnosed patients had lower baseline TCR diversity than healthy donors did.

The assay was immunoSEQ multiplex PCR, and TCRdb's table has in-frame clones only and misses some. The sample includes more than 50,000 clones, about 88% seen only once; the top ten take 9.7%. Every patient had relapsed following autologous stem cell transplantation, and cohorts differed in brentuximab vedotin exposure. Note on this clone: What it binds is not known.

V usage is TRBV21-1 and J usage is TRBJ2-5; the D call in the table, TRBD1, was not verified against the DNA. TRBV21-1 is a documented pseudogene. The sequencing here drew on peripheral blood mononuclear cells (PBMCs), taken at baseline. This TCR was recovered from a human donor with classical Hodgkin lymphoma. In DNA form, the CDR3 reads TGTGCCAGCAGCGGGACAGGGGAGGAGACCCAGTACTTC. Translating gives CASSGTGEETQYF.